The following is a T cell receptor beta chain sequence with its context. Its antigen is unknown. Generated by immunoSEQ multiplex PCR, the TCRdb table keeps only in-frame clones and is missing some. The sample lists 95,000 to 130,000 clones, 85% to 90% occurring once. The CDR3 consists of 15 residues. Trimming removed 4 bases at V and 1 base at J, with 14 bases between. Per germline, CDR1 SGDLS and CDR2 YYNGEE. These data originate in a study of T cell responses to AZD1222 COVID-19 vaccine. General study points: Baseline seropositives among AZD1222 recipients totaled only five to seven. Spike-specific TCR breadth and depth went up after people got two AZD1222 doses. Nearly half of spike-specific TCRs reportedly target variant regions that are unmutated in the B.1.351 and B.1.1.7 variants.

Material: peripheral blood, obtained on day 0 of AZD1222 vaccination. The rearrangement joins TRBV9 to TRBJ1-1; D gene unclear. The source is an adult in good health. CDR3 sequence (DNA): TGTGCCAGCAGCCCCCGGTCTCTTTGGAACACTGAAGCTTTCTTT. It encodes CASSPRSLWNTEAFF.